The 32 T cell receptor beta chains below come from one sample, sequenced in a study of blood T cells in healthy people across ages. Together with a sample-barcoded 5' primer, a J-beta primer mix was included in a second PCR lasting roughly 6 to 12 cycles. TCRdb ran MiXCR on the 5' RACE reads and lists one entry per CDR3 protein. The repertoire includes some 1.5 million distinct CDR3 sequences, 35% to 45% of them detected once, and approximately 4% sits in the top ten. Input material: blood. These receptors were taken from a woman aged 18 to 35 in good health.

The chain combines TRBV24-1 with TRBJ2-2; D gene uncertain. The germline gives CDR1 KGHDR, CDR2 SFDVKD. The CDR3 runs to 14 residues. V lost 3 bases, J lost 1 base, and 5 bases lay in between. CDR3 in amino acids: CATSDAKNTGELFF. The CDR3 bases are TGTGCCACCAGTGATGCCAAGAACACCGGGGAGCTGTTTTTT.

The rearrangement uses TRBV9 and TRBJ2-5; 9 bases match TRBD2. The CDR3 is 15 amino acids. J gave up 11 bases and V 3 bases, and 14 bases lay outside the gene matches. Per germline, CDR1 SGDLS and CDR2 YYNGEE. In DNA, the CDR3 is TGTGCCAGCAGCGATCCTAGCGGGGCCTACAATGAGCAGTACTTC. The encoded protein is CASSDPSGAYNEQYF.

This chain's CDR3 is CASSVIGRPGMNTEAFF. Written as DNA, the CDR3 is TGTGCCAGCAGCGTCATAGGACGGCCGGGGATGAACACTGAAGCTTTCTTT. The chain combines TRBV7-3 with TRBJ1-1; D call uncertain. Germline V gives CDR1 SGHTA, CDR2 FQGTGA. With 5 bases removed from V and 0 bases from J, the gap between germline ends came to 19 bases. CDR3 length: 17 amino acids.

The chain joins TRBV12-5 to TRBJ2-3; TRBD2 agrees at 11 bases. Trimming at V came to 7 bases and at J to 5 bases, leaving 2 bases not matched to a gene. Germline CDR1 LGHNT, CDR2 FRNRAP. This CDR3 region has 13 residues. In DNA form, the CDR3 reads TGTGCTAGTGCTACTAGCGGGGGAGATACGCAGTATTTT. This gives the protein CASATSGGDTQYF. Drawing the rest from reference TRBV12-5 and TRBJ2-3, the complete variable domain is DARVTQTPRHKVTEMGQEVTMRCQPILGHNTVFWYRQTMMQGLELLAYFRNRAPLDDSGMPKDRFSAEMPDATLATLKIQPSEPRDSAVYFCASATSGGDTQYFGPGTRLTVL.

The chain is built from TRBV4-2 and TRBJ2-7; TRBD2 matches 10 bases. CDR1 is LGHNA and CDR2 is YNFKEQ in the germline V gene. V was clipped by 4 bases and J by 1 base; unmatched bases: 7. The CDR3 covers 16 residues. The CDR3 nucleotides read TGTGCCAGCAGCCGGACTAGCGGCATTGGATCCTACGAGCAGTACTTC. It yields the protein CASSRTSGIGSYEQYF.

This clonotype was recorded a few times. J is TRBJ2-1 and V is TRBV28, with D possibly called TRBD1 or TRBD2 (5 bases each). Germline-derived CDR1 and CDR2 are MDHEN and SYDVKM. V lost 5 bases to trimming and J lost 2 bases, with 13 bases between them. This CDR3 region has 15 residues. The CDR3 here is CASSNRDQTYNEQFF. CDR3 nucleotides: TGTGCCAGCAGTAACCGGGACCAAACCTACAATGAGCAGTTCTTC. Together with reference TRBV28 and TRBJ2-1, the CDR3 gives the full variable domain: DVKVTQSSRYLVKRTGEKVFLECVQDMDHENMFWYRQDPGLGLRLIYFSYDVKMKEKGDIPEGYSVSREKKERFSLILESASTNQTSMYLCASSNRDQTYNEQFFGPGTRLTVL.

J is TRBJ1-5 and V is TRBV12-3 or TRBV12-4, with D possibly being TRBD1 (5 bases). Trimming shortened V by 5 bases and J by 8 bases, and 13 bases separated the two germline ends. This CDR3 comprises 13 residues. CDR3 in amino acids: CASSGGPGKPQHF. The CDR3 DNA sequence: TGTGCCAGCAGTGGGGGTCCGGGGAAGCCCCAGCATTTT.

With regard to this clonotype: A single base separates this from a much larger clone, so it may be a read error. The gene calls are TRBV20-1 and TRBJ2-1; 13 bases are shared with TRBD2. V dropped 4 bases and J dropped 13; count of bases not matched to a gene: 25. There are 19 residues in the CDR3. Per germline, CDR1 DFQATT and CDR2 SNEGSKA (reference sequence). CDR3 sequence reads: CSAKPTSGRAGKEKETQFF. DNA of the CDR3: TGCAGTGCTAAACCCACTAGCGGGAGGGCGGGTAAAGAAAAAGAGACCCAGTTCTTC.

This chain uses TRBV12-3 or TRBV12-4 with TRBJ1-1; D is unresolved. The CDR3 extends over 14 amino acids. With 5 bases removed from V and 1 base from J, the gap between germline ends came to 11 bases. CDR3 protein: CASSANAGNTEAFF. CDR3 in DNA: TGTGCCAGCAGTGCTAACGCAGGGAACACTGAAGCTTTCTTT.

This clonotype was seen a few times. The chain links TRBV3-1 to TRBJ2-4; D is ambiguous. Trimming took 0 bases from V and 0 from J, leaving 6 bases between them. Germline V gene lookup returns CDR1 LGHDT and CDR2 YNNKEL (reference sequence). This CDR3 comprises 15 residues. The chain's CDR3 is CASSQEAEAKNIQYF. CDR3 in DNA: TGTGCCAGCAGCCAAGAAGCAGAAGCCAAAAACATTCAGTACTTC. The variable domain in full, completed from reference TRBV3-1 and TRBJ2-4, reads DTAVSQTPKYLVTQMGNDKSIKCEQNLGHDTMYWYKQDSKKFLKIMFSYNNKELIINETVPNRFSPKSPDKAHLNLHINSLELGDSAVYFCASSQEAEAKNIQYFGAGTRLSVL.

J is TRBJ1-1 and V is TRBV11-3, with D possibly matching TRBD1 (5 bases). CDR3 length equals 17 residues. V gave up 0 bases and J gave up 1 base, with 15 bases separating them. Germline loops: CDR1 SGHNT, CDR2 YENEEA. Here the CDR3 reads CASSLDRVGEGNTEAFF. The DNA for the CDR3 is TGTGCCAGCAGCTTAGATCGGGTAGGGGAAGGGAACACTGAAGCTTTCTTT.

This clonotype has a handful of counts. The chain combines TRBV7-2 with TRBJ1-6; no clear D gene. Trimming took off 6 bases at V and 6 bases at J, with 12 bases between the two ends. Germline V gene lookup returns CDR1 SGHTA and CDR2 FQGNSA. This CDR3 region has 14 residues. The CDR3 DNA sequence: TGTGCCAGCAGGGAGGCCAGCTTTAATTCACCCCTCCACTTT. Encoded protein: CASREASFNSPLHF.

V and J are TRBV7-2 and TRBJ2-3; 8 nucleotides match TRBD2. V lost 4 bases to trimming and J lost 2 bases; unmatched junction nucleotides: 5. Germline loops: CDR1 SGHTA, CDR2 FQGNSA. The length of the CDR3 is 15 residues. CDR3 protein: CASSYYSGATDTQYF. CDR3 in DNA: TGTGCCAGCAGCTATTATAGCGGGGCCACAGATACGCAGTATTTT.

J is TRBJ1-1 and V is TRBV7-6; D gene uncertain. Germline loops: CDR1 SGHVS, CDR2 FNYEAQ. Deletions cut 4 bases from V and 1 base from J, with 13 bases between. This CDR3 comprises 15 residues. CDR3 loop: CASSSSKARNTEAFF. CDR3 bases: TGTGCCAGCAGCTCGAGCAAAGCAAGGAACACTGAAGCTTTCTTT.

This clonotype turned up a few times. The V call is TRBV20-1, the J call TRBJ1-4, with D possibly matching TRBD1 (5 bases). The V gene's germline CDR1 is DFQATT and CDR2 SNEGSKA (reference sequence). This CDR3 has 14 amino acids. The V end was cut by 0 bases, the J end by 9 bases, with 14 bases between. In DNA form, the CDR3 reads TGCAGTGCTAGAGATCCTGCAGGGATGAAAAAACTGTTTTTT. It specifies CSARDPAGMKKLFF.

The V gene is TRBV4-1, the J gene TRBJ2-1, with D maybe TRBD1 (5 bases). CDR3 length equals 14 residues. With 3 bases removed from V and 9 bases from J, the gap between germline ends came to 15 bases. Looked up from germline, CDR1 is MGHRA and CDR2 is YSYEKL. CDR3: CASSQGRLGIEQFF. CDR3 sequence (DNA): TGCGCCAGCAGCCAGGGGCGGTTAGGGATTGAGCAGTTCTTC.

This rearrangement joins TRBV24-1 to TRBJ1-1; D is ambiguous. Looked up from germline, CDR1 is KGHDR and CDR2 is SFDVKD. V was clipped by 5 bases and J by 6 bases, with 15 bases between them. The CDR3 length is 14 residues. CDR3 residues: CATSASTKLSEAFF. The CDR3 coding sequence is TGTGCCACCAGTGCCTCGACTAAACTCTCTGAAGCTTTCTTT.

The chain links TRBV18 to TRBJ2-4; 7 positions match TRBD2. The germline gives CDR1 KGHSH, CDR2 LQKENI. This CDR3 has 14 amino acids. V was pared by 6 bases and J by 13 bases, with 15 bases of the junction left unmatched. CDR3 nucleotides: TGTGCCAGCTCCTTCGGGATCTCGGGGGGAGAGCAGTACTTC. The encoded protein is CASSFGISGGEQYF.

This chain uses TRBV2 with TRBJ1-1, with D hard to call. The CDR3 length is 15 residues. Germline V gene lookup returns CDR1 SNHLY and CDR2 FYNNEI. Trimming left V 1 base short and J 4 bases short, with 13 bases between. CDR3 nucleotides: TGTGCCAGCAGTGAAGGCCAGGTGTCGGTCACTGAAGCTTTCTTT. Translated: CASSEGQVSVTEAFF.

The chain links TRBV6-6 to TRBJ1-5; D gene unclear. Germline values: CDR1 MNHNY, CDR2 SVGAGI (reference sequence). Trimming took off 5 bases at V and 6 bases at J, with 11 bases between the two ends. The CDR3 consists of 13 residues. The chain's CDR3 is CASSDTPSQPQHF. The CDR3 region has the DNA TGTGCCAGCAGTGACACCCCGAGTCAGCCCCAGCATTTT.

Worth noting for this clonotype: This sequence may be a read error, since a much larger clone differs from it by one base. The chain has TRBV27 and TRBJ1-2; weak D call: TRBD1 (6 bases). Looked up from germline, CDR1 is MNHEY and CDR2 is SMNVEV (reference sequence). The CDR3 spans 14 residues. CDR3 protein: CAGSPGTTNYGYTF. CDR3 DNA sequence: TGTGCCGGCAGTCCCGGGACAACTAACTATGGCTACACCTTC.

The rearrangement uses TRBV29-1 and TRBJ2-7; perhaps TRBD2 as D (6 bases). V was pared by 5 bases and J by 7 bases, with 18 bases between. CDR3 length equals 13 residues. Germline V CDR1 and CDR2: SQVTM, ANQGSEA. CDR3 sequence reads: CSVLRDFYNEQYF. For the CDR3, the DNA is TGCAGCGTTCTCCGGGACTTCTACAATGAGCAGTACTTC.

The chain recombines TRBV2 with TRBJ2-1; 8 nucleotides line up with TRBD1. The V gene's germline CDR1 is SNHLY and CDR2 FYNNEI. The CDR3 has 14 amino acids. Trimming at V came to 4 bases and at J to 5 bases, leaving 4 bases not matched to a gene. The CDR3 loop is CASSGQGLHNEQFF. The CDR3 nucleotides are TGTGCCAGCAGTGGACAGGGGCTGCACAATGAGCAGTTCTTC.

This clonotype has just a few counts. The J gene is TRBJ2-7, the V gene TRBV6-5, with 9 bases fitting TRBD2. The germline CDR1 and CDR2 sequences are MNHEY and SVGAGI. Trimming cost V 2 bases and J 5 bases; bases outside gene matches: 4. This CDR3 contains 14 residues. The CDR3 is CASSYGGRGNEQYF. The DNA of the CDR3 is TGTGCCAGCAGTTACGGCGGGAGGGGAAACGAGCAGTACTTC.

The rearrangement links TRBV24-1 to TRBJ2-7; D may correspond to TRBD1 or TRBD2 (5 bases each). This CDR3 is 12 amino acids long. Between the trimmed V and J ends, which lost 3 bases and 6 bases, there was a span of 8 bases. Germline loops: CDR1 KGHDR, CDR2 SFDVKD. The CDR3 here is CATSDERGEQYF. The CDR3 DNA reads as TGTGCCACCAGTGATGAGAGGGGCGAGCAGTACTTC.

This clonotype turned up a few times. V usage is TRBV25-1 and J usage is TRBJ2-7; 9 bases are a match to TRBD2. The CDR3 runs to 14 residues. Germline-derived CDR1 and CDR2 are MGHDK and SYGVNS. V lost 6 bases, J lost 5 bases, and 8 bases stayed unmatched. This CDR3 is CASRVAGVSNEQYF. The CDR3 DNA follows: TGTGCCAGCAGGGTAGCGGGAGTTTCCAACGAGCAGTACTTC.

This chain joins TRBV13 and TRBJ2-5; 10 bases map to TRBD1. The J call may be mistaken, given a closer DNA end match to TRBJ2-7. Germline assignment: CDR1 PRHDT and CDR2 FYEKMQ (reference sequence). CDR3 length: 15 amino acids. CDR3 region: CASSKLADRGYEQYF. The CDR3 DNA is TGTGCCAGCAGTAAACTAGCGGACAGGGGGTACGAGCAGTACTTC.

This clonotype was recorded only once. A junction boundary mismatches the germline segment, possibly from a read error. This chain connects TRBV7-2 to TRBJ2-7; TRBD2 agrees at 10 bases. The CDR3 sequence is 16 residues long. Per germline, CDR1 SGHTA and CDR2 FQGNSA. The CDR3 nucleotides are TGTGCCGGCAGCCCTGAGCGGGGGGGCCTCTCCTACGAGCAGTACTTC. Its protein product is CAGSPERGGLSYEQYF.

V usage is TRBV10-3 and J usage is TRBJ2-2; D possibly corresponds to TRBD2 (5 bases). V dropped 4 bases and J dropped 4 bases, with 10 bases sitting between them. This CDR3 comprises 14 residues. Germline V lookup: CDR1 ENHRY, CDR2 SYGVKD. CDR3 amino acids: CAISGGQSTGELFF. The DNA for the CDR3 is TGTGCCATCAGTGGCGGGCAGAGCACCGGGGAGCTGTTTTTT.

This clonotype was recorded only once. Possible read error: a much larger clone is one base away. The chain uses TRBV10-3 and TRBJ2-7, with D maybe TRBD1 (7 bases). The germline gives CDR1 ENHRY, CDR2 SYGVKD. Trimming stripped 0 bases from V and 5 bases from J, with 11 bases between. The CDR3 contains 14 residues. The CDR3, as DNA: TGTGCCATCAGTGAGTCCAGGGGGGACGACGAGCAGTACTTC. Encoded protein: CAISESRGDDEQYF.

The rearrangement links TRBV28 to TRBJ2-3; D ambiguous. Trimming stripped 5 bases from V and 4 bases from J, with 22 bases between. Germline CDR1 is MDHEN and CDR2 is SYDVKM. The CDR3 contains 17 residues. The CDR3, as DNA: TGTGCCAGCAGTCAACTCCGACTCTCCGCTTTTGCAGATACGCAGTATTTT. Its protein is CASSQLRLSAFADTQYF.

CDR3 sequence: CASSLGRGAEQYF. Written as DNA, the CDR3 is TGTGCCAGCAGTTTAGGGCGGGGGGCCGAGCAGTACTTC. The J gene is TRBJ2-7, the V gene TRBV27; 8 nucleotides agree with TRBD2. V gave up 2 bases and J gave up 6 bases; unmatched junction bases: 3. The CDR3 is 13 residues long. Germline lookup yields CDR1 MNHEY and CDR2 SMNVEV (reference sequence).